This T cell receptor beta chain was sequenced during a study of PD-1 blockade in classical Hodgkin lymphoma. Turning to the study itself: Patients got intravenous nivolumab 3 mg/kg every 2 weeks. General study findings and limits: After ASCT, patients who started nivolumab under 1 year later were excluded. Compared with healthy donors, newly diagnosed patients reportedly showed lower baseline TCR diversity.

Points on this clone: Its antigen is not known. Its ends do not fully match the called genes, so a read error is possible.

Germline-derived CDR1 and CDR2 are SSHAT and FNYEAQ (reference sequence). This CDR3 is 13 amino acids long. Only in-frame clones appear in the TCRdb table, and some are missing; sequencing was by immunoSEQ multiplex PCR. The data hold approximately 7,800 clones, with around four fifths observed a single time. With no exception, relapse followed autologous stem cell transplantation in all patients, and brentuximab vedotin exposure varied. Best responses were complete response, partial response or progressive disease. This TCR derives from a human donor with classical Hodgkin lymphoma. This specimen was peripheral blood mononuclear cells (PBMCs), taken before the second cycle of nivolumab. V is TRBV7-7 and J is TRBJ2-1; 8 nucleotides agree with TRBD1. The DNA of the CDR3 is TGTGCTAGCAGCTTAACAGGGGGCAATGAGCAGTTCTTC. This encodes CASSLTGGNEQFF.